The entry below describes one T cell receptor beta chain. This entry is derived from a study of OX40 agonist ivuxolimab in advanced cancers. Assay: immunoSEQ multiplex PCR; the TCRdb copy retains only in-frame clones and omits some. The repertoire holds 70,000 to 85,000 clones, with 94% as singletons. The CDR3 loop spans 13 amino acids. Germline lookup yields CDR1 MGHDK and CDR2 SYGVNS. V was shortened by 5 bases and J by 7 bases, with 14 bases between the two germline ends. The chain recombines TRBV25-1 with TRBJ1-1, with no clear D. The input for sequencing was CD4+ or CD8+ T cells sorted from blood, taken in a trial of the OX40 agonist ivuxolimab. The sequence came from an adult with an advanced solid tumor such as melanoma, head and neck, liver or kidney cancer. CDR3 DNA: TGTGCCAGCAGTTGGGCGGGTATTGGTGAAGCTTTCTTT. The encoded protein is CASSWAGIGEAFF.